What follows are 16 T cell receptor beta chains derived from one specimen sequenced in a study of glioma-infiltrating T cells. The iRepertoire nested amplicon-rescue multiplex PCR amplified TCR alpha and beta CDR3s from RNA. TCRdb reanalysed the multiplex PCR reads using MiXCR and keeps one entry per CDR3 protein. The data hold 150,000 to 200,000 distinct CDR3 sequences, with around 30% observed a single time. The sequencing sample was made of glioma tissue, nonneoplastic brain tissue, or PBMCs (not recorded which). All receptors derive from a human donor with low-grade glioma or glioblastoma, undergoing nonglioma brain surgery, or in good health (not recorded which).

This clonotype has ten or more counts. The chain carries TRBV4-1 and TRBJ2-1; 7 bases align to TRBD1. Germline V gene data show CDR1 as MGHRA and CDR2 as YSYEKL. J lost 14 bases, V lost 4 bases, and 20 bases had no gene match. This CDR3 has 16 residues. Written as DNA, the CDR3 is TGCGCCAGCAGCCTTTACGGACAGGTTCGGTCGTCTAGAGAGTTCTTC. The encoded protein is CASSLYGQVRSSREFF.

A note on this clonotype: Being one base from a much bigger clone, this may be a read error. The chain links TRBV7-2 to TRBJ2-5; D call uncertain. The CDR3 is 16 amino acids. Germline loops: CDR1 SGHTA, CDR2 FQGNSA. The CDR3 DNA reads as TGTGCCAGCAGCTTAGGGTTAGGGCAGAGCCAAGAGACCAAGTACTTC. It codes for CASSLGLGQSQETKYF.

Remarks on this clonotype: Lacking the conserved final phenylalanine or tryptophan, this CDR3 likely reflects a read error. The CDR3 reads CASSSAPGNAEAFL. In DNA, the CDR3 is TGTGCCAGCAGCTCCGCACCAGGGAACGCTGAAGCTTTCCTT. The rearrangement links TRBV7-2 to TRBJ1-1, with D perhaps matching TRBD1 (5 bases). Germline V gene sequence: CDR1 SGHTA, CDR2 FQGNSA. This CDR3 region has 14 residues.

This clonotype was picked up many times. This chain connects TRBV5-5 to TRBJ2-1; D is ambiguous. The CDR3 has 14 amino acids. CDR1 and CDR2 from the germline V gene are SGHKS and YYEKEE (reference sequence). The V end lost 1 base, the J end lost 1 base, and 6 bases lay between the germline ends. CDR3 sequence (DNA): TGTGCCAGCAGCTTGCTCTTATCCTACAATGAGCAGTTCTTC. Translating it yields CASSLLLSYNEQFF.

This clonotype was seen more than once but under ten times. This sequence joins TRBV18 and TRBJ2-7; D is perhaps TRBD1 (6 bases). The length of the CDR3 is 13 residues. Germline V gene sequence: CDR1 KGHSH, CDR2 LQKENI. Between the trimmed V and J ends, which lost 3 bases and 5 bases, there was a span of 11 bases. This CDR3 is CASSPGQSHEQYF. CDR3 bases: TGTGCCAGCTCACCGGGACAATCACACGAGCAGTACTTC.

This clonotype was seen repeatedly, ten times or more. CDR3 DNA: TGTGCCAGCAGTCCTAACGTCTGGGGCGGGAGAAAAAACATTCAGTACTTC. Protein: CASSPNVWGGRKNIQYF. V gene TRBV28 combines with J gene TRBJ2-4; 7 positions agree with TRBD2. J was trimmed by 4 bases and V by 5 bases; bases with no gene match: 14. The CDR3 runs 17 residues. From germline, CDR1 is MDHEN and CDR2 SYDVKM.

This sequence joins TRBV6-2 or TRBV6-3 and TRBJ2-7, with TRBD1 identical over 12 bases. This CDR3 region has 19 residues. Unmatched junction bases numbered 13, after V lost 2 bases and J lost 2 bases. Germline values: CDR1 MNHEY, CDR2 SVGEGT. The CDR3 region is CASSYEGQGARNRPYEQYF. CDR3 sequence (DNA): TGTGCCAGCAGTTACGAGGGACAGGGGGCTCGGAACAGGCCCTACGAGCAGTACTTC.

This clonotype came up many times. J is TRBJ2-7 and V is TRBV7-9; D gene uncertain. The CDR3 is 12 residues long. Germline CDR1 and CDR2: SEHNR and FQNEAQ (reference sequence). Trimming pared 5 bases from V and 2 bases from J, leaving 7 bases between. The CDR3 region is CASSRKPYEQYF. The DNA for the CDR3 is TGTGCCAGCAGCCGTAAACCCTACGAGCAGTACTTC.

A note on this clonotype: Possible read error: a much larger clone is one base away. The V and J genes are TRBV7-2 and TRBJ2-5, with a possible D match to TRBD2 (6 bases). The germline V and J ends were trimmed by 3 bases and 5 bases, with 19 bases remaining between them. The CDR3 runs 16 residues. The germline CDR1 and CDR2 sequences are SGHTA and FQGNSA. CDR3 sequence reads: CASSFSVLAARETQYF. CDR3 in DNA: TGTGCCAGCAGCTTTAGCGTGTTAGCGGCTAGGGAGACCCAGTACTTC.

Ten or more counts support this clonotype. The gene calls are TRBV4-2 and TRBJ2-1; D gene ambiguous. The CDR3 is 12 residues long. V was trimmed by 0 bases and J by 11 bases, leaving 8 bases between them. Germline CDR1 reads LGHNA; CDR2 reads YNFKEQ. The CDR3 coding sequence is TGTGCCAGCAGCCAAGATTTAGCTCAGCAGTTCTTC. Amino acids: CASSQDLAQQFF.

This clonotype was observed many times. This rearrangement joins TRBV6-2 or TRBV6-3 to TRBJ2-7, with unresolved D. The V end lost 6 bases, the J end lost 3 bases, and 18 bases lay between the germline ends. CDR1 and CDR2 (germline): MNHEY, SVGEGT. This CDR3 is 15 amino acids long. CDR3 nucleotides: TGTGCCAGCAGCAAACAGCCGGATACATACTACGAGCAGTACTTC. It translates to CASSKQPDTYYEQYF.

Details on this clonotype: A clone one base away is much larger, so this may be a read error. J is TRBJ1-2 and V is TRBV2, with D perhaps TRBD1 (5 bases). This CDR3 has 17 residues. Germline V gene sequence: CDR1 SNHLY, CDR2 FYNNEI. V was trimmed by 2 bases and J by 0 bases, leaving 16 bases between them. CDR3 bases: TGTGCCAGCAGTGAATCCCCGGGACGGGGAACTAACTATGGCTACACCTTC. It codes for CASSESPGRGTNYGYTF.

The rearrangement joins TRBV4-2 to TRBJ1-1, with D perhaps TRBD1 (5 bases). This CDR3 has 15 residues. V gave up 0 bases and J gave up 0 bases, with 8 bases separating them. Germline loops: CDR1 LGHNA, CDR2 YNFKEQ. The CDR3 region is CASSQDMGVNTEAFF. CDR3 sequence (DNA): TGTGCCAGCAGCCAAGATATGGGGGTGAACACTGAAGCTTTCTTT.

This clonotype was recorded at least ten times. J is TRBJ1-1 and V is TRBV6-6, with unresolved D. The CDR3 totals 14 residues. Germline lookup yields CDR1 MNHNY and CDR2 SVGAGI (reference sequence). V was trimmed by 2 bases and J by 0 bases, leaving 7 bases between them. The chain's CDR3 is CASSYVRLNTEAFF. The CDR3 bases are TGTGCCAGCAGTTACGTCAGATTGAACACTGAAGCTTTCTTT.

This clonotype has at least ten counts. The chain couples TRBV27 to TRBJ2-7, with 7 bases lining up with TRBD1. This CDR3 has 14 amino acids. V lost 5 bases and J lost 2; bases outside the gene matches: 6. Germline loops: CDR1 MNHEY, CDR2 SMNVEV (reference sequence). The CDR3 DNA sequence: TGTGCCAGCAGTAGTGGACAGGTAACCTACGAGCAGTACTTC. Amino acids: CASSSGQVTYEQYF.

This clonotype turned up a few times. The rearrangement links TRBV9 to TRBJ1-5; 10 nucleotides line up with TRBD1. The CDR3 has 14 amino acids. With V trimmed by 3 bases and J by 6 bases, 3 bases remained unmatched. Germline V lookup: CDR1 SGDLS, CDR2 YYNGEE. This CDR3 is CASSGGQGIQPQHF. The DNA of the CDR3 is TGTGCCAGCAGCGGGGGACAGGGGATTCAGCCCCAGCATTTT.